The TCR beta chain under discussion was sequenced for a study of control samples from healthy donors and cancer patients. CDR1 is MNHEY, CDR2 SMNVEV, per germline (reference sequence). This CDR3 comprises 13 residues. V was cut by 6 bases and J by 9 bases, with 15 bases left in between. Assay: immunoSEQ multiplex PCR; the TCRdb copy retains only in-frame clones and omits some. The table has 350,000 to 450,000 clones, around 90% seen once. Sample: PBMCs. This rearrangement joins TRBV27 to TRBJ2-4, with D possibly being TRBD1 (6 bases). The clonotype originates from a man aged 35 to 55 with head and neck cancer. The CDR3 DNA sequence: TGTGCCAGCAGCCCCGGGACATCGGGCATTCAGTACTTC. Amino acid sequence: CASSPGTSGIQYF.